These 16 T cell receptor beta chains originate from one sample sequenced in a study of blood T cell repertoires in COVID-19. Clones were sequenced by immunoSEQ multiplex PCR, and TCRdb holds only the in-frame ones, with some missing. Of around 250,000 clones in the sample, approximately 87% were seen once. The specimen was peripheral blood. These receptors all come from a man aged 60 to 69 with acute or convalescent COVID-19.

This clone was observed many times. V is TRBV2 and J is TRBJ1-3; no firm D call. CDR3 length: 13 amino acids. Germline CDR1 is SNHLY and CDR2 is FYNNEI. Trimming stripped 4 bases from V and 4 bases from J, with 8 bases between. As DNA, the CDR3 is TGTGCCAGCAGTGGTGGGCTGGGAAACACCATATATTTT. Translating it yields CASSGGLGNTIYF.

The J gene is TRBJ2-5, the V gene TRBV24-1, with D possibly being TRBD2 (5 bases). Between the trimmed V and J ends, which lost 4 bases and 1 base, there was a span of 9 bases. Per the germline V gene, CDR1 is KGHDR and CDR2 is SFDVKD. This CDR3 region has 14 residues. In DNA, the CDR3 is TGTGCCACCAGTGACCGGCGGGTCCAAGAGACCCAGTACTTC. The encoded protein is CATSDRRVQETQYF.

DNA for the CDR3: TGTGCCAGCAGCCCGACAGGGGGTGATCAGCCCCAGCATTTT. Translating gives CASSPTGGDQPQHF. The chain has TRBV28 and TRBJ1-5; 9 bases align to TRBD1. With 6 bases clipped from V and 5 bases from J, the junction kept 5 bases outside the gene matches. CDR1 is MDHEN, CDR2 SYDVKM, per germline. This CDR3 comprises 14 residues. Based on the CDR3 plus reference TRBV28 and TRBJ1-5, the full variable domain is DVKVTQSSRYLVKRTGEKVFLECVQDMDHENMFWYRQDPGLGLRLIYFSYDVKMKEKGDIPEGYSVSREKKERFSLILESASTNQTSMYLCASSPTGGDQPQHFGDGTRLSIL.

The rearrangement links TRBV4-2 to TRBJ2-2, with D hard to call. Germline CDR1 reads LGHNA; CDR2 reads YNFKEQ. CDR3 length: 14 amino acids. Trimming pared 1 base from V and 5 bases from J, leaving 8 bases between. The CDR3 sequence is CASSQVSPTGELFF. The CDR3 DNA follows: TGTGCCAGCAGCCAAGTGTCCCCTACCGGGGAGCTGTTTTTT.

The chain uses TRBV5-1 and TRBJ1-1, with TRBD1 matching over 12 bases. The ends lost 4 bases at V and 11 bases at J; junction bases unmatched: 15. This CDR3 has 16 amino acids. CDR1 is SGHRS, CDR2 YFSETQ, per germline. CDR3 amino acids: CASSPGQGARREEAFF. DNA of the CDR3: TGCGCCAGCAGCCCGGGACAGGGGGCGCGGCGGGAGGAGGCTTTCTTT.

The chain employs TRBV7-8 and TRBJ1-1; a weak D match, TRBD1 (6 bases). The germline gives CDR1 SGHVS, CDR2 FQNEAQ. V shed 3 bases and J shed 0 bases, with 20 bases lying between them. CDR3 length: 18 residues. This CDR3 is CASSFDTAMQGLNTEAFF. Written as DNA, the CDR3 is TGTGCCAGCAGCTTTGATACGGCGATGCAGGGGCTGAACACTGAAGCTTTCTTT.

Details on this clone: An end of the junction differs from the germline gene, which may be a read error. The genes are TRBV11-2 and TRBJ2-2; no reliable D call. The germline V gene has CDR1 SGHAT and CDR2 FQNNGV. The CDR3 runs 13 residues. The CDR3 DNA is TGTGCCAGCAGCTTAGATAACAGCGGGGAGCTGTTTTTT. Translating it yields CASSLDNSGELFF.

The chain has TRBV19 and TRBJ2-3, with D possibly matching TRBD1 (5 bases). The CDR3 contains 16 residues. Per the germline V gene, CDR1 is LNHDA and CDR2 is SQIVND (reference sequence). The V and J ends lost 6 bases and 3 bases respectively, with 19 bases between them. The CDR3 DNA sequence: TGTGCCAGTAGCCGTGCAGGGCCCCTTATTACAGATACGCAGTATTTT. As protein: CASSRAGPLITDTQYF.

The rearrangement uses TRBV19 and TRBJ2-3, with TRBD1 as a possible D gene (6 bases). CDR1 and CDR2 (germline): LNHDA, SQIVND (reference sequence). V gave up 6 bases and J gave up 1 base, with 14 bases separating them. This CDR3 is 15 amino acids long. The CDR3 DNA reads TGTGCCAGTAGCAAAAATGGACAGCGCACAGATACGCAGTATTTT. Translation: CASSKNGQRTDTQYF.

The gene calls are TRBV19 and TRBJ2-1, with TRBD2 matching 10 bases. There are 16 residues in the CDR3. V shed 4 bases, J shed 8 bases, and the junction held 11 bases outside the gene matches. The germline V gene encodes CDR1 LNHDA and CDR2 SQIVND (reference sequence). The CDR3 spells CASSTIAGGHVDEQFF. The CDR3 DNA reads TGTGCCAGTAGTACCATAGCGGGAGGTCATGTAGATGAGCAGTTCTTC.

V is TRBV2 and J is TRBJ1-5; weak D call: TRBD1 (6 bases). Germline V gene sequence: CDR1 SNHLY, CDR2 FYNNEI. This CDR3 has 14 amino acids. V was cut by 5 bases and J by 9 bases, with 17 bases left in between. CDR3 coding DNA: TGTGCCAGCAGTAGATTGACAGGTTCAGGGCCCCAGCATTTT. Residues: CASSRLTGSGPQHF.

The chain has TRBV6-1 and TRBJ1-6; 7 nucleotides align to TRBD1. Germline CDR1 and CDR2: MNHNS and SASEGT. CDR3 length: 16 amino acids. Losses at the gene ends were 6 bases for V and 3 bases for J; bases not matched to a gene: 8. The CDR3 DNA follows: TGTGCCAGCAGGGAATGGGACAGCAGCTATAATTCACCCCTCCACTTT. Translation gives CASREWDSSYNSPLHF.

The J gene is TRBJ1-4, the V gene TRBV5-8; TRBD1 agrees at 8 bases. The V and J ends lost 3 bases and 6 bases, in that order; junction bases with no gene match: 10. The CDR3 runs to 16 residues. CDR1 SGHTS and CDR2 YDEGEE come from the germline V gene. CDR3 loop: CASSSKGQGRDEKLFF. The DNA of the CDR3 is TGTGCCAGCAGCTCAAAAGGACAGGGCCGGGATGAAAAACTGTTTTTT.

This clone was counted a single time. This chain joins TRBV18 and TRBJ2-3; 9 nucleotides align to TRBD2. The J segment lost 1 base and the V segment lost 6 bases, leaving 11 bases of the junction unmatched. Germline loops: CDR1 KGHSH, CDR2 LQKENI. The CDR3 has 17 residues. This CDR3 reads CASSLAGWGFGTDTQYF. The CDR3, as DNA: TGTGCCAGCTCTCTAGCGGGATGGGGGTTTGGCACAGATACGCAGTATTTT.

The rearrangement links TRBV4-3 to TRBJ1-2; D is unclear. CDR1 is LGHNA, CDR2 YSLEER, per germline. CDR3 length: 14 amino acids. V was shortened by 0 bases and J by 2 bases, with 7 bases between the two germline ends. This chain's CDR3 is CASSQERSNYGYTF. The CDR3 DNA is TGCGCCAGCAGCCAAGAGAGATCCAACTATGGCTACACCTTC.

CDR3 sequence: CASSIGSGDVQPQHF. The CDR3 DNA sequence: TGTGCCAGTAGTATAGGATCAGGGGATGTTCAGCCCCAGCATTTT. V is TRBV19 and J is TRBJ1-5; D possibly corresponds to TRBD1 (6 bases). CDR3 length: 15 residues. Trimming stripped 1 base from V and 6 bases from J, with 13 bases between. The germline CDR1 and CDR2 sequences are LNHDA and SQIVND (reference sequence).